These 25 T cell receptor beta chains originate from one sample sequenced in a study of spatial heterogeneity in lung cancer. Time point indicated: sample taken at primary tumor resection. TCRdb independently ran MiXCR on the 5' RACE reads; one entry per CDR3 protein. Found here are about 25,000 distinct CDR3 sequences, 6.5% to 8% of them singletons; the top ten hold roughly an eighth. The sequencing here drew on PBMCs, taken at surgery. The receptor source for this set is a male donor with early-stage non-small cell lung cancer.

This clonotype was found many times. CDR3 amino acids: CASRSQGGTDTQYF. The CDR3 DNA reads as TGTGCCAGCAGGTCCCAGGGGGGGACAGATACGCAGTATTTT. This chain connects TRBV12-3 or TRBV12-4 to TRBJ2-3; D may match TRBD1 or TRBD2 (7 bases each). Trimming pared 6 bases from V and 3 bases from J, leaving 13 bases between. The CDR3 consists of 14 residues.

This clonotype was recorded at least ten times. The chain couples TRBV5-1 to TRBJ2-2, with a weak D call TRBD1 (5 bases). The CDR3 runs 16 residues. V was pared by 1 base and J by 4 bases, with 14 bases between. Germline CDR1 SGHRS, CDR2 YFSETQ. The CDR3 loop reads CASSLRAGQGTGELFF. For the CDR3, the DNA is TGCGCCAGCAGCTTGCGTGCAGGGCAAGGCACCGGGGAGCTGTTTTTT.

The chain joins TRBV12-5 to TRBJ2-1, with D unclear. CDR1 LGHNT and CDR2 FRNRAP come from the germline V gene. With 2 bases removed from V and 8 bases from J, the gap between germline ends came to 10 bases. The CDR3 extends over 13 amino acids. CDR3 coding DNA: TGTGCTAGTGGTTTGCCCCGCACGGATGAGCAGTTCTTC. Translating gives CASGLPRTDEQFF.

This clonotype showed up just a few times. The chain is built from TRBV12-3 or TRBV12-4 and TRBJ2-7; no clear D. The CDR3 runs to 12 residues. The V gene lost 1 base and the J gene lost 6 bases, with 7 bases spanning the gap. The CDR3 DNA follows: TGTGCCAGCAGTTTAGGGGGTAGCGAGCAGTACGTC. Translating gives CASSLGGSEQYV.

This clonotype was seen at least ten times. This chain joins TRBV20-1 and TRBJ1-2; 11 bases fit TRBD1. The CDR3 extends over 13 amino acids. The V segment lost 6 bases and the J segment 9 bases; nucleotides outside the gene matches: 9. CDR1 is DFQATT, CDR2 SNEGSKA, per germline (reference sequence). CDR3 DNA sequence: TGCAGTGCCACGCAGGGACAGGGGGGTAGCTACACCTTC. It encodes CSATQGQGGSYTF.

Only a few counts were recorded for this clonotype. The chain's CDR3 is CASSPGQLRTEAFF. The CDR3 coding sequence is TGTGCCAGCAGCCCGGGACAGCTAAGGACTGAAGCTTTCTTT. The V call is TRBV7-9, the J call TRBJ1-1; the match to TRBD1 covers 7 bases. CDR1 is SEHNR and CDR2 is FQNEAQ in the germline V gene (reference sequence). After removal of 5 bases from V and 5 bases from J, the junction contained 8 bases not matched to a gene. CDR3 length: 14 amino acids.

This clonotype was picked up many times. The chain employs TRBV10-3 and TRBJ2-7, with 14 bases fitting TRBD2. The CDR3 consists of 18 residues. The germline CDR1 and CDR2 sequences are ENHRY and SYGVKD. The J segment lost 0 bases and the V segment lost 7 bases, leaving 11 bases of the junction unmatched. The CDR3 here is CAINSGTSGRGFSYEQYF. The CDR3 DNA sequence: TGTGCCATCAACTCCGGGACTAGCGGGAGAGGATTCTCCTACGAGCAGTACTTC.

This clonotype occurred many times. The CDR3 protein is CSATGQGSGAFF. The CDR3 DNA follows: TGCAGTGCTACCGGACAGGGTTCAGGAGCTTTCTTT. The chain joins TRBV20-1 to TRBJ1-1; TRBD1 matches at 8 bases. The V segment lost 4 bases and the J segment 10 bases; nucleotides outside the gene matches: 8. Germline-derived CDR1 and CDR2 are DFQATT and SNEGSKA (reference sequence). The CDR3 has 12 amino acids.

This clonotype was picked up a small number of times. This rearrangement joins TRBV5-4 to TRBJ2-7; 7 nucleotides match TRBD1. V lost 4 bases, J lost 2 bases, and 6 bases stayed unmatched. The V gene's germline CDR1 is SGHNT and CDR2 YYREEE (reference sequence). This CDR3 has 14 amino acids. CDR3 DNA: TGTGCCAGCAGCATCCCGGGACAGACCTACGAGCAGTACTTC. Translating gives CASSIPGQTYEQYF.

CDR3 sequence (DNA): TGTGCCACCGCAGACAGGGGCGTGTTCTCTGGGGCCAACGTCCTGACTTTC. Translation: CATADRGVFSGANVLTF. This rearrangement joins TRBV12-3 or TRBV12-4 to TRBJ2-6; TRBD1 matches 8 bases. There are 17 residues in the CDR3. J was trimmed by 0 bases and V by 10 bases; bases with no gene match: 11.

V usage is TRBV29-1 and J usage is TRBJ2-1; 10 nucleotides agree with TRBD2. The V segment lost 5 bases and the J segment 1 base; nucleotides outside the gene matches: 14. The germline V gene has CDR1 SQVTM and CDR2 ANQGSEA. The CDR3 is 18 amino acids. The CDR3 nucleotides are TGCAGCGTTCCCAGTAATCCTAGCGGGGGCCTTTCCTACAATGAGCAGTTCTTC. Translated, it gives CSVPSNPSGGLSYNEQFF.

At least ten counts were recorded for this clonotype. The chain recombines TRBV24-1 with TRBJ1-5; weak D call: TRBD1 (5 bases). The CDR3 length is 15 residues. Trimming cost V 4 bases and J 3 bases, with 12 bases left between them. Germline V gene lookup returns CDR1 KGHDR and CDR2 SFDVKD. This chain's CDR3 is CATSDEDTFNQPQHF. DNA of the CDR3: TGTGCCACCAGTGACGAGGACACCTTCAATCAGCCCCAGCATTTT.

The V call is TRBV3-1, the J call TRBJ2-1, with a possible D match to TRBD2 (5 bases). V lost 4 bases and J lost 9, with 10 bases in between. From germline, CDR1 is LGHDT and CDR2 YNNKEL (reference sequence). This CDR3 has 12 residues. DNA for the CDR3: TGTGCCAGCAGCCCCGGGAAGGTTGAGCAGTTCTTC. It is translated as CASSPGKVEQFF.

This clonotype showed up many times. This CDR3 reads CASSLVGQVGLETQYF. In nucleotides, the CDR3 is TGCGCCAGCAGCTTGGTGGGACAGGTGGGATTGGAGACCCAGTACTTC. The V call is TRBV5-1, the J call TRBJ2-5; 8 bases match TRBD1. The CDR3 length is 16 residues. Germline lookup yields CDR1 SGHRS and CDR2 YFSETQ. The J segment lost 5 bases and the V segment lost 0 bases, leaving 9 bases of the junction unmatched.

This clonotype has more than one count but fewer than ten. The DNA of the CDR3 is TGTGCCAGCAGCCAAGAAGTGGGGACCGGGGAGCTGTTTTTT. Protein product: CASSQEVGTGELFF. The V call is TRBV14, the J call TRBJ2-2; D is unclear. From germline, CDR1 is SGHDN and CDR2 FVKESK. The V gene lost 0 bases and the J gene lost 5 bases, with 7 bases spanning the gap. The CDR3 runs 14 residues.

Sample share makes this clonotype medium-sized. The chain is built from TRBV6-2 or TRBV6-3 and TRBJ1-2, with D tentatively TRBD1 (6 bases). The CDR3 is 13 amino acids. The V gene's germline CDR1 is MNHEY and CDR2 SVGEGT. The V and J ends lost 5 bases and 8 bases respectively, with 15 bases between them. CDR3 bases: TGTGCCAGCAGTCCCGGGACATCAAAAGGCTACACCTTC. Protein product: CASSPGTSKGYTF.

This clonotype qualifies as medium-sized (0.01 to 0.1%). The chain carries TRBV28 and TRBJ2-6; D might be TRBD1 (5 bases). This CDR3 contains 14 residues. Looked up from germline, CDR1 is MDHEN and CDR2 is SYDVKM. Between the trimmed V and J ends, which lost 5 bases and 11 bases, there was a span of 16 bases. The CDR3 DNA reads TGTGCCAGCAGTCCCCCAGGGCTTAGGGACGTCCTGACTTTC. It codes for CASSPPGLRDVLTF.

This clonotype was recorded a few times. The rearrangement links TRBV27 to TRBJ1-1; D not certain. Looked up from germline, CDR1 is MNHEY and CDR2 is SMNVEV (reference sequence). Trimming left V 2 bases short and J 1 base short, with 5 bases between. This CDR3 is built from 13 residues. The CDR3: CASSLRENTEAFF. In DNA, the CDR3 is TGTGCCAGCAGTTTAAGAGAGAACACTGAAGCTTTCTTT.

This clonotype was observed at least ten times. The V gene is TRBV25-1, the J gene TRBJ1-2, with a possible D match to TRBD1 (6 bases). CDR3 length: 12 residues. The germline V and J ends were trimmed by 6 bases and 4 bases, with 9 bases remaining between them. Germline V CDR1 and CDR2: MGHDK, SYGVNS. CDR3 amino acids: CASSDRTYGYTF. CDR3 bases: TGTGCCAGCAGCGACAGGACCTATGGCTACACCTTC.

The CDR3 bases are TGTGCCAGCAGCCAAGTTGGTGAATCCTACGAGCAGTACTTC. This encodes CASSQVGESYEQYF. This chain connects TRBV3-1 to TRBJ2-7; D remains unclear. There are 14 residues in the CDR3. Germline V gene data show CDR1 as LGHDT and CDR2 as YNNKEL (reference sequence). The V gene lost 1 base and the J gene lost 1 base, with 8 bases spanning the gap.

This chain connects TRBV20-1 to TRBJ2-7, with 8 bases that match TRBD1. The CDR3 is 14 amino acids. The trim removed 5 bases at V and 0 bases at J, leaving 6 bases unmatched. From germline, CDR1 is DFQATT and CDR2 SNEGSKA (reference sequence). CDR3 amino acids: CSAFRGRASYEQYF. For the CDR3, the DNA is TGCAGTGCTTTCAGGGGGCGAGCCTCCTACGAGCAGTACTTC.

This chain connects TRBV5-1 to TRBJ2-7; D gene unclear. Trimming removed 0 bases from V and 5 bases from J, with 12 bases in between. The CDR3 totals 14 residues. Germline V gene data show CDR1 as SGHRS and CDR2 as YFSETQ. CDR3 nucleotide sequence: TGCGCCAGCAGCTTGGACTCCCCCATGGACGAGCAGTACTTC. It encodes CASSLDSPMDEQYF.

This clonotype was observed many times. V and J are TRBV27 and TRBJ2-1; 7 bases fit TRBD1. There are 15 residues in the CDR3. Looked up from germline, CDR1 is MNHEY and CDR2 is SMNVEV (reference sequence). The V gene end was trimmed by 7 bases and the J gene end by 11 bases; junction bases not matched to a gene: 17. The CDR3 region is CASKGAISSSAKQFF. CDR3 in DNA: TGTGCCAGCAAGGGGGCAATATCGTCGTCTGCCAAGCAGTTCTTC.

Ten or more counts support this clonotype. DNA for the CDR3: TGTGCCTGGGCTAGCGGGAGGAATGAGCAGTTCTTC. As protein: CAWASGRNEQFF. V is TRBV30 and J is TRBJ2-1, with TRBD2 matching over 11 bases. Germline V gene data show CDR1 as GTSNPN and CDR2 as SVGIG (reference sequence). There are 12 residues in the CDR3. Trimming took 5 bases from V and 7 from J; bases not matched to a gene: 1.

There are many counts of this clonotype. The chain is built from TRBV2 and TRBJ1-5; 10 bases fit TRBD1. This CDR3 is 15 amino acids long. In germline, CDR1 is SNHLY, CDR2 FYNNEI. V was pared by 7 bases and J by 3 bases, with 6 bases of the junction left unmatched. The CDR3 is CASTETGGVNQPQHF. The CDR3 coding sequence is TGTGCCAGCACGGAGACAGGGGGCGTCAATCAGCCCCAGCATTTT.